Shown below are 27 T cell receptor beta chains from a single sample sequenced in a study of cytomegalovirus exposure and HLA in healthy donors. The PCR made use of 60 Vbeta and 13 Jbeta primers. Clones were read by immunoSEQ multiplex PCR, and TCRdb kept only the in-frame ones, dropping some. The specimen's table records 140,000 to 150,000 clones. Material: PBMCs. The receptors derive from a woman aged 45-60 years in good health and CMV-seronegative.

The gene calls are TRBV5-1 and TRBJ1-3; the D is unclear. CDR1 and CDR2 (germline): SGHRS, YFSETQ. CDR3 length equals 14 residues. V was trimmed by 3 bases and J by 3 bases, leaving 10 bases between them. CDR3 sequence: CASSSQEFGNTIYF. DNA of the CDR3: TGCGCCAGCAGCTCCCAGGAATTTGGAAACACCATATATTTT.

The rearrangement links TRBV5-5 to TRBJ2-7; 8 nucleotides align to TRBD1. V gave up 0 bases and J gave up 6 bases; unmatched junction bases: 8. There are 15 residues in the CDR3. CDR1 is SGHKS and CDR2 is YYEKEE in the germline V gene (reference sequence). The CDR3 region is CASSLDFVRGLEQYF. The CDR3 bases are TGTGCCAGCAGCTTGGATTTCGTCAGGGGGCTCGAGCAGTACTTC.

J is TRBJ1-5 and V is TRBV5-5; TRBD1 matches 8 bases. The CDR3 is 16 residues long. V lost 4 bases to trimming and J lost 2 bases; unmatched junction nucleotides: 8. The germline V gene has CDR1 SGHKS and CDR2 YYEKEE (reference sequence). CDR3 sequence reads: CASSRFGQGGNQPQHF. For the CDR3, the DNA is TGTGCCAGCAGCCGATTTGGACAGGGTGGCAATCAGCCCCAGCATTTT.

The rearrangement links TRBV7-2 to TRBJ1-1, with unresolved D. Trimming took off 1 base at V and 0 bases at J, with 12 bases between the two ends. The CDR3 is made up of 16 amino acids. CDR1 SGHTA and CDR2 FQGNSA come from the germline V gene. The CDR3 DNA follows: TGTGCCAGCAGCTTAGAACAGTGGCACATGAACACTGAAGCTTTCTTT. Translated, it gives CASSLEQWHMNTEAFF.

The chain is built from TRBV19 and TRBJ2-3, with TRBD2 matching 13 bases. J lost 0 bases, V lost 4 bases, and 4 bases had no gene match. This CDR3 has 17 amino acids. Germline-derived CDR1 and CDR2 are LNHDA and SQIVND (reference sequence). The CDR3 sequence is CASSKRTSGRSTDTQYF. The CDR3 nucleotides are TGTGCCAGTAGTAAACGGACTAGCGGGAGAAGCACAGATACGCAGTATTTT.

The CDR3 loop reads CASSQDGGTGGGYNEQFF. CDR3 coding DNA: TGTGCCAGCAGCCAAGATGGTGGGACAGGGGGCGGCTACAATGAGCAGTTCTTC. The V call is TRBV4-2, the J call TRBJ2-1, with 12 bases identical to TRBD1. Germline V gives CDR1 LGHNA, CDR2 YNFKEQ. With V trimmed by 0 bases and J by 3 bases, 6 bases remained unmatched. The CDR3 spans 18 residues.

The V gene is TRBV9, the J gene TRBJ2-1, with D maybe TRBD2 (6 bases). In germline, CDR1 is SGDLS, CDR2 YYNGEE. The CDR3 runs 15 residues. Trimming stripped 0 bases from V and 7 bases from J, with 14 bases between. CDR3 nucleotide sequence: TGTGCCAGCAGCGTAGCGGATAGCGGCCTAAATGAGCAGTTCTTC. Residues: CASSVADSGLNEQFF.

This chain joins TRBV4-1 and TRBJ2-1; 7 bases align to TRBD2. Germline values: CDR1 MGHRA, CDR2 YSYEKL. The CDR3 extends over 16 amino acids. Trimming at V came to 3 bases and at J to 0 bases, leaving 5 bases not matched to a gene. This CDR3 reads CASSQGRGSSYNEQFF. CDR3 nucleotide sequence: TGCGCCAGCAGCCAGGGGCGCGGGAGCTCCTACAATGAGCAGTTCTTC.

V and J are TRBV29-1 and TRBJ1-1, with D possibly matching TRBD1 (6 bases). The CDR3 runs to 13 residues. V dropped 7 bases and J dropped 5 bases, with 17 bases sitting between them. CDR1 is SQVTM and CDR2 is ANQGSEA in the germline V gene. CDR3 amino acids: CSAGGGMGTEAFF. The DNA for the CDR3 is TGCAGCGCTGGGGGGGGCATGGGGACTGAAGCTTTCTTT.

This chain connects TRBV5-1 to TRBJ2-5; 8 bases map to TRBD1. J gave up 4 bases and V 2 bases, and 7 bases lay outside the gene matches. Germline V gives CDR1 SGHRS, CDR2 YFSETQ. This CDR3 region has 15 residues. The CDR3 bases are TGCGCCAGCAGCTTTGGGGACAGGATTGCAGAGACCCAGTACTTC. It specifies CASSFGDRIAETQYF. Full variable domain (missing parts from reference TRBV5-1 and TRBJ2-5): KAGVTQTPRYLIKTRGQQVTLSCSPISGHRSVSWYQQTPGQGLQFLFEYFSETQRNKGNFPGRFSGRQFSNSRSEMNVSTLELGDSALYLCASSFGDRIAETQYFGPGTRLLVL.

On this clone itself: It is likely a read error, because the conserved phenylalanine at the end of the CDR3 is missing. The chain couples TRBV4-1 to TRBJ2-4; D is ambiguous. Germline-derived CDR1 and CDR2 are MGHRA and YSYEKL. The CDR3 runs 16 residues. Trimming took off 0 bases at V and 4 bases at J, with 13 bases between the two ends. Written as DNA, the CDR3 is TGCGCCAGCAGCCAAGAAATGGGCAGATATAAAAACATTCAGTACCTC. It specifies CASSQEMGRYKNIQYL.

CDR3: CASSSFWNTEAFF. CDR3 bases: TGTGCCAGCAGCTCGTTCTGGAACACTGAAGCTTTCTTT. J is TRBJ1-1 and V is TRBV7-3, with D hard to call. The CDR3 runs 13 residues. The V gene's germline CDR1 is SGHTA and CDR2 FQGTGA. V was pared by 4 bases and J by 1 base, with 7 bases between.

This rearrangement joins TRBV11-3 to TRBJ2-2, with no clear D. In germline, CDR1 is SGHNT, CDR2 YENEEA. Trimming cost V 0 bases and J 5 bases, with 7 bases left between them. The CDR3 loop spans 14 amino acids. The CDR3 DNA reads as TGTGCCAGCAGCTTAGATCGAGGAACCGGGGAGCTGTTTTTT. It specifies CASSLDRGTGELFF. Drawing the rest from reference TRBV11-3 and TRBJ2-2, the complete variable domain is EAGVVQSPRYKIIEKKQPVAFWCNPISGHNTLYWYLQNLGQGPELLIRYENEEAVDDSQLPKDRFSAERLKGVDSTLKIQPAELGDSAVYLCASSLDRGTGELFFGEGSRLTVL.

The rearrangement links TRBV18 to TRBJ1-1; TRBD1 matches at 8 bases. The CDR3 totals 16 residues. V was clipped by 5 bases and J by 1 base; unmatched bases: 9. Germline V gives CDR1 KGHSH, CDR2 LQKENI. The CDR3 nucleotides are TGTGCCAGCTCATTCACGACAGGGGTGGGGAACACTGAAGCTTTCTTT. Translating gives CASSFTTGVGNTEAFF. The complete variable domain, with remaining parts taken from reference TRBV18 and TRBJ1-1, reads NAGVMQNPRHLVRRRGQEARLRCSPMKGHSHVYWYRQLPEEGLKFMVYLQKENIIDESGMPKERFSAEFPKEGPSILRIQQVVRGDSAAYFCASSFTTGVGNTEAFFGQGTRLTVV.

The chain joins TRBV7-9 to TRBJ2-3; D may be TRBD1 (6 bases). Trimming stripped 0 bases from V and 11 bases from J, with 15 bases between. Germline values: CDR1 SEHNR, CDR2 FQNEAQ (reference sequence). The CDR3 contains 14 residues. The CDR3 region has the DNA TGTGCCAGCAGCTTAGCCAGGACAGCAAACGTGCAGTATTTT. Residues: CASSLARTANVQYF. Filled out from reference TRBV7-9 and TRBJ2-3, the complete variable domain reads DTGVSQNPRHKITKRGQNVTFRCDPISEHNRLYWYRQTLGQGPEFLTYFQNEAQLEKSRLLSDRFSAERPKGSFSTLEIQRTEQGDSAMYLCASSLARTANVQYFGPGTRLTVL.

V usage is TRBV7-2 and J usage is TRBJ2-7, with D possibly being TRBD2 (7 bases). This CDR3 is 17 amino acids long. The germline V and J ends were trimmed by 5 bases and 4 bases, with 24 bases remaining between them. Germline loops: CDR1 SGHTA, CDR2 FQGNSA. Written as DNA, the CDR3 is TGTGCCAGCAGCGTTAGGGGCAGCTTACGGGGGGCTTACGAGCAGTACTTC. This codes for CASSVRGSLRGAYEQYF.

This rearrangement joins TRBV15 to TRBJ1-1, with TRBD1 identical over 8 bases. The V gene end was trimmed by 8 bases and the J gene end by 0 bases; junction bases not matched to a gene: 2. CDR1 is LNHNV, CDR2 YYDKDF, per germline (reference sequence). This CDR3 comprises 13 residues. Here the CDR3 reads CATGGQVNTEAFF. The CDR3 region has the DNA TGTGCCACCGGGGGACAGGTGAACACTGAAGCTTTCTTT. Drawing the rest from reference TRBV15 and TRBJ1-1, the complete variable domain is DAMVIQNPRYQVTQFGKPVTLSCSQTLNHNVMYWYQQKSSQAPKLLFHYYDKDFNNEADTPDNFQSRRPNTSFCFLDIRSPGLGDTAMYLCATGGQVNTEAFFGQGTRLTVV.

The J gene is TRBJ2-1, the V gene TRBV7-9; D is ambiguous. Germline V gene sequence: CDR1 SEHNR, CDR2 FQNEAQ (reference sequence). V lost 2 bases and J lost 8, with 10 bases in between. This CDR3 has 13 amino acids. The CDR3 here is CASSLPLIHEQFF. CDR3 bases: TGTGCCAGCAGCTTACCGCTAATCCATGAGCAGTTCTTC. The full variable domain, in which reference TRBV7-9 and TRBJ2-1 provide the parts outside the CDR3, is DTGVSQNPRHKITKRGQNVTFRCDPISEHNRLYWYRQTLGQGPEFLTYFQNEAQLEKSRLLSDRFSAERPKGSFSTLEIQRTEQGDSAMYLCASSLPLIHEQFFGPGTRLTVL.

V and J are TRBV19 and TRBJ1-2; 8 nucleotides align to TRBD1. There are 15 residues in the CDR3. Germline assignment: CDR1 LNHDA and CDR2 SQIVND (reference sequence). V was pared by 5 bases and J by 3 bases, with 8 bases of the junction left unmatched. The CDR3 coding sequence is TGTGCCAGTAGTGTTCAGGGGGCCCAAGACTATGGCTACACCTTC. It yields the protein CASSVQGAQDYGYTF.

This chain uses TRBV19 with TRBJ2-1, with 12 positions matching TRBD2. After removal of 8 bases from V and 9 bases from J, the junction contained 8 bases not matched to a gene. Germline CDR1 LNHDA, CDR2 SQIVND (reference sequence). This CDR3 region has 14 residues. Here the CDR3 reads CASRLAGVEGEQFF. The CDR3 nucleotides read TGTGCCAGTCGACTAGCGGGAGTGGAAGGTGAGCAGTTCTTC.

This sequence joins TRBV19 and TRBJ2-7, with D maybe TRBD2 (5 bases). V was trimmed by 3 bases and J by 3 bases, leaving 12 bases between them. CDR1 and CDR2 (germline): LNHDA, SQIVND (reference sequence). The length of the CDR3 is 14 residues. The DNA of the CDR3 is TGTGCCAGTAGTATGAGGGCAGACAACTACGAGCAGTACTTC. It translates to CASSMRADNYEQYF.

For this clone: One end of the junction does not line up with germline, which may come from a read error. The chain has TRBV11-2 and TRBJ2-7; 7 nucleotides line up with TRBD2. The germline V gene has CDR1 SGHAT and CDR2 FQNNGV. The CDR3 runs 15 residues. In DNA form, the CDR3 reads TGTGCCAGCAGCTTAGTTGCGGGAGTGGGGTACGCGCAGTACTTC. Amino acids: CASSLVAGVGYAQYF.

The genes are TRBV28 and TRBJ1-2; 9 nucleotides match TRBD1. The germline V gene encodes CDR1 MDHEN and CDR2 SYDVKM. This CDR3 is built from 16 residues. V gave up 9 bases and J gave up 7 bases; unmatched junction bases: 18. The CDR3 loop is CASSSPAGQGVGGYTF. The CDR3 DNA reads as TGTGCCAGTTCCAGTCCGGCGGGACAGGGTGTAGGTGGCTACACCTTC.

The gene calls are TRBV6-5 and TRBJ2-7; 9 positions match TRBD1. The CDR3 is made up of 15 amino acids. V dropped 5 bases and J dropped 6; count of bases not matched to a gene: 11. Germline V lookup: CDR1 MNHEY, CDR2 SVGAGI. The DNA of the CDR3 is TGTGCCAGCAGTCCAAACCGGGACAGGGTAGGCGAGCAGTACTTC. It is translated as CASSPNRDRVGEQYF.

The CDR3: CASAGGLLAGPNEQFF. The CDR3 nucleotides are TGTGCCAGCGCCGGAGGCCTACTAGCGGGCCCCAATGAGCAGTTCTTC. The chain combines TRBV13 with TRBJ2-1; 9 bases agree with TRBD2. Germline V lookup: CDR1 PRHDT, CDR2 FYEKMQ (reference sequence). With 8 bases clipped from V and 6 bases from J, the junction kept 14 bases outside the gene matches. This CDR3 has 16 amino acids.

In nucleotides, the CDR3 is TGTGCCAGCTCCCCCCGGGACATCAACACTGAAGCTTTCTTT. Translating gives CASSPRDINTEAFF. The gene calls are TRBV18 and TRBJ1-1; D is perhaps TRBD1 (6 bases). Trimming stripped 6 bases from V and 2 bases from J, with 13 bases between. Germline V gene data show CDR1 as KGHSH and CDR2 as LQKENI. The CDR3 totals 14 residues. Variable domain in full (rest from reference TRBV18 and TRBJ1-1): NAGVMQNPRHLVRRRGQEARLRCSPMKGHSHVYWYRQLPEEGLKFMVYLQKENIIDESGMPKERFSAEFPKEGPSILRIQQVVRGDSAAYFCASSPRDINTEAFFGQGTRLTVV.

The chain uses TRBV11-2 and TRBJ2-7, with 9 bases identical to TRBD1. Looked up from germline, CDR1 is SGHAT and CDR2 is FQNNGV. This CDR3 has 16 residues. The V segment lost 5 bases and the J segment 4 bases; nucleotides outside the gene matches: 12. CDR3 DNA: TGTGCCAGCAGCAAAATACAGGGGGCGCGGTGGTACGAGCAGTACTTC. Residues: CASSKIQGARWYEQYF.